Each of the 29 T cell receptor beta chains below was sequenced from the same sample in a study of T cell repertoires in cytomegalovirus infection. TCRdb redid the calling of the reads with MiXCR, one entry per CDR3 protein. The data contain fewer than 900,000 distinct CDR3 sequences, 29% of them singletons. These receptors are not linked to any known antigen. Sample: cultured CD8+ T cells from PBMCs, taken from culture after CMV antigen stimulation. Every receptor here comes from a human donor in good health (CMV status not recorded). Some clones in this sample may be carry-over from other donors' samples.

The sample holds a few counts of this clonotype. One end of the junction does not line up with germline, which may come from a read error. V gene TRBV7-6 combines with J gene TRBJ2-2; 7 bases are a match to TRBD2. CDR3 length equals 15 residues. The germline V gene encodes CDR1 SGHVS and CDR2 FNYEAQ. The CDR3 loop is CASSLADGNTGELFF. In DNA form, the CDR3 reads TGTGCCAGCAGCCTAGCGGACGGCAACACCGGGGAGCTGTTTTTT.

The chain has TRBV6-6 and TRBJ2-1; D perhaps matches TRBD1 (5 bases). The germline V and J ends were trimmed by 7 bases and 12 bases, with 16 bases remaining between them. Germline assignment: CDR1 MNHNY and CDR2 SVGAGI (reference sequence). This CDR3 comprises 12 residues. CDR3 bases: TGTGCCAGCACGATGACAGCCCATCCGCAGTTCTTC. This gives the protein CASTMTAHPQFF.

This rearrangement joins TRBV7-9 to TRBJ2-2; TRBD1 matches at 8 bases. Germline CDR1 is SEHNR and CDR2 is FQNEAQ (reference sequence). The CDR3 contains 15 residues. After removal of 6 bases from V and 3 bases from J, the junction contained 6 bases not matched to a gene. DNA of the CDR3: TGTGCCAGCAGATCGACAGGGGTCGACACCGGGGAGCTGTTTTTT. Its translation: CASRSTGVDTGELFF.

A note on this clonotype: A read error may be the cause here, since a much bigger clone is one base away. The CDR3, as DNA: TGTGCCGGCAGCCTCCGGGTAGCGGGGGGGACCGGGGAGCTGTTTTTT. Translating it yields CAGSLRVAGGTGELFF. V is TRBV7-6 and J is TRBJ2-2, with 11 bases that match TRBD2. Germline CDR1 is SGHVS and CDR2 is FNYEAQ. The CDR3 length is 16 residues.

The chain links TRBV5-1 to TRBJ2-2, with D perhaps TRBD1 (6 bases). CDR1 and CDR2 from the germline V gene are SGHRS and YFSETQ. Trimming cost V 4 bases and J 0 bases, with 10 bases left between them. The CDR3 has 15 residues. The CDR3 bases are TGCGCCAGCAGCGCAGCAGGGGCGAACACCGGGGAGCTGTTTTTT. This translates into CASSAAGANTGELFF. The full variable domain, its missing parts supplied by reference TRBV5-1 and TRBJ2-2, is KAGVTQTPRYLIKTRGQQVTLSCSPISGHRSVSWYQQTPGQGLQFLFEYFSETQRNKGNFPGRFSGRQFSNSRSEMNVSTLELGDSALYLCASSAAGANTGELFFGEGSRLTVL.

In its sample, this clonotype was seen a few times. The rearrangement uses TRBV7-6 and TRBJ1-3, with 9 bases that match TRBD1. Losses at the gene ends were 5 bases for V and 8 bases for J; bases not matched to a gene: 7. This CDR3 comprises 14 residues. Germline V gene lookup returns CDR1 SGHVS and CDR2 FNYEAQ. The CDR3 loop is CASSRTGEWDTIYF. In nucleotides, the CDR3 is TGTGCCAGCAGCCGGACAGGGGAATGGGACACCATATATTTT.

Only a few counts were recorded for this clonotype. CDR3 protein: CASTGRSSYEQYV. Written as DNA, the CDR3 is TGTGCCAGCACTGGACGGAGCTCCTACGAGCAGTACGTC. The rearrangement joins TRBV6-6 to TRBJ2-7, with D unresolved. Germline V lookup: CDR1 MNHNY, CDR2 SVGAGI (reference sequence). The length of the CDR3 is 13 residues. V was cut by 7 bases and J by 0 bases, with 10 bases left in between.

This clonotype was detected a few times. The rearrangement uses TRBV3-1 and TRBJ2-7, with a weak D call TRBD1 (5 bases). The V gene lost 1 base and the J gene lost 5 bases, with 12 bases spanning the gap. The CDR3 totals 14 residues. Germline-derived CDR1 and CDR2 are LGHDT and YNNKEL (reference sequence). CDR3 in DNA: TGTGCCAGCAGCCAAGTTTTGGGCAGGGACGAGCAGTACTTC. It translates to CASSQVLGRDEQYF.

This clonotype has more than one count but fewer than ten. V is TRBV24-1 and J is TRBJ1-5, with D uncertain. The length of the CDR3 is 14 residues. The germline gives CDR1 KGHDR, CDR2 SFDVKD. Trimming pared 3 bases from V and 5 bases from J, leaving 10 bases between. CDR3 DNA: TGTGCCACCAGTGATGAATTTGCTGATCAGCCCCAGCATTTT. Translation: CATSDEFADQPQHF.

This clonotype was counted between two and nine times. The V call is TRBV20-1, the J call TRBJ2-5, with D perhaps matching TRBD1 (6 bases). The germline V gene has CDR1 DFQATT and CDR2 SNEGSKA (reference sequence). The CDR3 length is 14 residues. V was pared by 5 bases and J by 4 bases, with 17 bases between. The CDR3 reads CSAHPRGTGETQYF. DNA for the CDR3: TGCAGTGCTCACCCCAGGGGAACGGGAGAGACCCAGTACTTC.

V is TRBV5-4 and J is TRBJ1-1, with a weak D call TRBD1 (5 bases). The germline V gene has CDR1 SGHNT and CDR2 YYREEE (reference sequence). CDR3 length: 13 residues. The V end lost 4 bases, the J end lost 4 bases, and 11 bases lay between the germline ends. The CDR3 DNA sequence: TGTGCCAGCAGCCCAGGGTGGACCACTGAAGCTTTCTTT. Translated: CASSPGWTTEAFF. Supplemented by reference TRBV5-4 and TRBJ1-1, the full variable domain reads ETGVTQSPTHLIKTRGQQVTLRCSSQSGHNTVSWYQQALGQGPQFIFQYYREEENGRGNFPPRFSGLQFPNYSSELNVNALELDDSALYLCASSPGWTTEAFFGQGTRLTVV.

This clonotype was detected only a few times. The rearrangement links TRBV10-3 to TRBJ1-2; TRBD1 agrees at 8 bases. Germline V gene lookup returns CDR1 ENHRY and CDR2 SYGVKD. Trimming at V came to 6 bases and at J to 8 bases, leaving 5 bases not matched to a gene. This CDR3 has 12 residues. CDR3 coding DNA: TGTGCCATCAGGGGGACAGGTGGAGGCTACACCTTC. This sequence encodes CAIRGTGGGYTF.

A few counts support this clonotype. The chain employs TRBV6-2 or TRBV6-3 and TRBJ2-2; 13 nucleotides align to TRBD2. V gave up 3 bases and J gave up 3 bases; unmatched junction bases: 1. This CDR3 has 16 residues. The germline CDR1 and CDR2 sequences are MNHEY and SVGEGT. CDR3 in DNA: TGTGCCAGCAGTTATGGACTAGCGGGGGACACCGGGGAGCTGTTTTTT. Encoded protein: CASSYGLAGDTGELFF.

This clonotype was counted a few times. The CDR3 protein is CASSPRATGKTGELFF. In DNA, the CDR3 is TGTGCCAGCAGCCCGCGCGCCACAGGGAAAACCGGGGAGCTGTTTTTT. The chain couples TRBV12-3 or TRBV12-4 to TRBJ2-2, with D perhaps matching TRBD1 (6 bases). V gave up 6 bases and J gave up 5 bases, with 19 bases separating them. There are 16 residues in the CDR3.

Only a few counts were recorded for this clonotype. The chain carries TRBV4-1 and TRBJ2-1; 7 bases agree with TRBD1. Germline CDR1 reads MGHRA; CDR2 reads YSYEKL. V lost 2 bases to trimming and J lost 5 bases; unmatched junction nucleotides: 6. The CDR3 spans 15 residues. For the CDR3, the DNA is TGCGCCAGCAGCCAATTCAAGGGGGCCGACAATGAGCAGTTCTTC. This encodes CASSQFKGADNEQFF.

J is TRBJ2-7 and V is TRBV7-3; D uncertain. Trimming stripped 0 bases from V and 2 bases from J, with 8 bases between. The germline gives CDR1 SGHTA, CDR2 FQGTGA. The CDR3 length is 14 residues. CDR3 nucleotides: TGTGCCAGCAGCTTAACGGGTTCTGCCTACGAGCAGTACGTC. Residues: CASSLTGSAYEQYV.

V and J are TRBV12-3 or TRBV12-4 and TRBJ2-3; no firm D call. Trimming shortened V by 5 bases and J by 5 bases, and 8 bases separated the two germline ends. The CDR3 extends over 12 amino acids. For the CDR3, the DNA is TGTGCCAGCAGTCCGGACGTAGATACGCAGTATTTT. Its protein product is CASSPDVDTQYF.

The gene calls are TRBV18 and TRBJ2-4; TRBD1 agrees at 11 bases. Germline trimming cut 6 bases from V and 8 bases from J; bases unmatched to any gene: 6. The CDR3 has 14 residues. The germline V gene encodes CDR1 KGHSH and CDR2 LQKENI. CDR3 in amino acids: CASSPGQGAYIQYF. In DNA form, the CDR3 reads TGTGCCAGCTCCCCCGGACAGGGGGCGTACATTCAGTACTTC.

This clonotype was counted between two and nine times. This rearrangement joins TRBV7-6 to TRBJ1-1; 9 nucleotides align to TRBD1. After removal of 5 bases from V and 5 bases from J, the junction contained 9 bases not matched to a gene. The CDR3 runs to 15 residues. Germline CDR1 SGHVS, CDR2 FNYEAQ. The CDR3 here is CASSPTGGGGTEAFF. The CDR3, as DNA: TGTGCCAGCAGCCCAACAGGGGGCGGTGGGACTGAAGCTTTCTTT. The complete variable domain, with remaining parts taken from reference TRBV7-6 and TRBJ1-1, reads GAGVSQSPRYKVTKRGQDVALRCDPISGHVSLYWYRQALGQGPEFLTYFNYEAQQDKSGLPNDRFSAERPEGSISTLTIQRTEQRDSAMYRCASSPTGGGGTEAFFGQGTRLTVV.

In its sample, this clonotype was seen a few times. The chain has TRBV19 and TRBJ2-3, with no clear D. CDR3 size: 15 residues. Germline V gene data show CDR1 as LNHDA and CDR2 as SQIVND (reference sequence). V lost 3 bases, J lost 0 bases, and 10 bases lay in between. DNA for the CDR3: TGTGCCAGTAGTATGGGCAGTGTAAGCACAGATACGCAGTATTTT. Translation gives CASSMGSVSTDTQYF. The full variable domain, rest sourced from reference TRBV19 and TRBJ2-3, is DGGITQSPKYLFRKEGQNVTLSCEQNLNHDAMYWYRQDPGQGLRLIYYSQIVNDFQKGDIAEGYSVSREKKESFPLTVTSAQKNPTAFYLCASSMGSVSTDTQYFGPGTRLTVL.

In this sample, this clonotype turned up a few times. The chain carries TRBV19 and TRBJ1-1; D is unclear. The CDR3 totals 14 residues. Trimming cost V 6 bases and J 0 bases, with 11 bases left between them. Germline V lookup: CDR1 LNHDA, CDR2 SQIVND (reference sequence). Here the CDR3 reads CASSRSALNTEAFF. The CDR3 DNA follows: TGTGCCAGTAGCCGCTCAGCTCTGAACACTGAAGCTTTCTTT.

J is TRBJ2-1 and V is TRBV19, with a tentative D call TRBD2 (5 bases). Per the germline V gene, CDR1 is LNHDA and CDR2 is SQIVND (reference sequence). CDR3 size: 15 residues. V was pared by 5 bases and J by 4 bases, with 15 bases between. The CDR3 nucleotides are TGTGCCAGTAGTTCCCTAGGAGGAGTATACAATGAGCAGTTCTTC. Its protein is CASSSLGGVYNEQFF.

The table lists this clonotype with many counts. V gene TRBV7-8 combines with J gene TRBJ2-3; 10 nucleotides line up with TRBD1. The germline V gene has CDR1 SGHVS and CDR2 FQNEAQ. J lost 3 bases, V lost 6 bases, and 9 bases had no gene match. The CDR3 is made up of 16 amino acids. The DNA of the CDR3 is TGTGCCAGCAGAGGGACAGGGGCCGAGGAAACAGATACGCAGTATTTT. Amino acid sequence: CASRGTGAEETDTQYF.

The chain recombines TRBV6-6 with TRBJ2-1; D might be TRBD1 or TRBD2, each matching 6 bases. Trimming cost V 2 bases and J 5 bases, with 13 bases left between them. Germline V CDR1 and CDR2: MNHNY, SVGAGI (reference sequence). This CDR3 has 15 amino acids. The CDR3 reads CASSYGQEGDNEQFF. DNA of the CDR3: TGTGCCAGCAGTTACGGGCAGGAGGGGGACAATGAGCAGTTCTTC.

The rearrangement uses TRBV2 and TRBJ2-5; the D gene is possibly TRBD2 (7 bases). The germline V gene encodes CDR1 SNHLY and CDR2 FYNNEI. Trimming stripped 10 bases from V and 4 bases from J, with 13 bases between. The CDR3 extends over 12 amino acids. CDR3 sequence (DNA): TGTGCCACCCAAGGGGGGGCAGAGACCCAGTACTTC. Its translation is CATQGGAETQYF.

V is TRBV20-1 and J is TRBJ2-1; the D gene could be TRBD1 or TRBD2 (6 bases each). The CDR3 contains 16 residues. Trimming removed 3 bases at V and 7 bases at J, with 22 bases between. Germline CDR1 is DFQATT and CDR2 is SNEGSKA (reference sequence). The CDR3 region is CSARAPTSRGPNEQFF. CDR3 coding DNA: TGCAGTGCTAGGGCCCCTACTAGCCGGGGGCCTAATGAGCAGTTCTTC.

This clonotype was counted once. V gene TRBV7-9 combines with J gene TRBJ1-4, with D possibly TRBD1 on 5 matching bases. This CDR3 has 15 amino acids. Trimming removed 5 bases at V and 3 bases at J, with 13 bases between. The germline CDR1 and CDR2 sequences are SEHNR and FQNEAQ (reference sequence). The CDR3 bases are TGTGCCAGCAGCCACCCCAGGGATTCTAATGAAAAACTGTTTTTT. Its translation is CASSHPRDSNEKLFF.

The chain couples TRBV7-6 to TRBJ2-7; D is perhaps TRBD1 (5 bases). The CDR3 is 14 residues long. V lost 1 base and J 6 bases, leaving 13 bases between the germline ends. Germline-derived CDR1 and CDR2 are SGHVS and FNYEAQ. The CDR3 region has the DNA TGTGCCAGCAGCTTAGAGGCAGGGTGGTCCGAGCAGTACTTC. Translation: CASSLEAGWSEQYF.

The CDR3 protein is CASTEQGLKTQYF. Here the CDR3 DNA reads TGTGCCAGCACCGAGCAGGGTTTGAAGACCCAGTACTTC. V is TRBV28 and J is TRBJ2-5; tentatively, D is TRBD1 (5 bases). Germline values: CDR1 MDHEN, CDR2 SYDVKM. V lost 7 bases, J lost 6 bases, and 15 bases lay in between. The CDR3 consists of 13 residues. The full variable domain, rest sourced from reference TRBV28 and TRBJ2-5, is DVKVTQSSRYLVKRTGEKVFLECVQDMDHENMFWYRQDPGLGLRLIYFSYDVKMKEKGDIPEGYSVSREKKERFSLILESASTNQTSMYLCASTEQGLKTQYFGPGTRLLVL.